Each of the 25 T cell receptor beta chains below was sequenced from the same sample in a study of blood T cell repertoires in COVID-19. Sequenced by immunoSEQ multiplex PCR; TCRdb stores in-frame clones only, minus some. The profile shows some 370,000 clones, around 89% of them singletons. Sequencing was carried out using peripheral blood. The receptor source for this set is a young man with active or convalescent COVID-19.

DNA for the CDR3: TGTGCCAGCAGTTTGAGGCAAACAGGGGCGGGAAGTTATGGCTACACCTTC. It translates to CASSLRQTGAGSYGYTF. The genes are TRBV27 and TRBJ1-2, with 7 bases identical to TRBD1. Germline CDR1 reads MNHEY; CDR2 reads SMNVEV (reference sequence). The J segment lost 5 bases and the V segment lost 3 bases, leaving 15 bases of the junction unmatched. The CDR3 covers 17 residues.

In regard to this clone: Distinct nucleotide sequences in the sample also encode this CDR3. The V and J genes are TRBV18 and TRBJ1-6; 9 bases are shared with TRBD1. The junction had 4 bases not matched to a gene; V was cut back by 6 bases and J by 7 bases. Germline CDR1 KGHSH, CDR2 LQKENI. The CDR3 contains 14 residues. The CDR3 DNA is TGTGCCAGCTCGCCGGACAGGGGCAATTCACCCCTCCACTTT. This sequence encodes CASSPDRGNSPLHF.

This clone was observed a handful of times. The chain uses TRBV7-9 and TRBJ2-7, with 8 nucleotides matching TRBD2. The CDR3 is made up of 13 amino acids. Trimming at V came to 7 bases and at J to 0 bases, leaving 2 bases not matched to a gene. Germline V gene data show CDR1 as SEHNR and CDR2 as FQNEAQ (reference sequence). CDR3 DNA: TGTGCCAGCAAGGGGACTAGCTCCTACGAGCAGTACTTC. This gives the protein CASKGTSSYEQYF.

This chain uses TRBV3-1 (or the pseudogene TRBV3-2) with TRBJ2-7; 8 positions match TRBD1. CDR3 length: 15 amino acids. CDR1 LGHDT and CDR2 YNNKEL come from the germline V gene (reference sequence). The junction had 5 bases not matched to a gene; V was cut back by 4 bases and J by 0 bases. The DNA of the CDR3 is TGTGCCAGCAGCCTAGGGACAGGACTCTCCTACGAGCAGTACTTC. Translation gives CASSLGTGLSYEQYF.

J is TRBJ1-3 and V is TRBV28, with no clear D. CDR1 MDHEN and CDR2 SYDVKM come from the germline V gene. V was shortened by 7 bases and J by 0 bases, with 16 bases between the two germline ends. The CDR3 has 16 amino acids. CDR3 region: CASTTPQRDSGNTIYF. Written as DNA, the CDR3 is TGTGCCAGCACCACCCCCCAACGGGACTCTGGAAACACCATATATTTT.

This chain joins TRBV25-1 and TRBJ1-5, with 8 nucleotides matching TRBD1. Germline V gene data show CDR1 as MGHDK and CDR2 as SYGVNS. V trimming: 4 bases; J trimming: 9 bases; junction bases outside the gene matches: 5. The CDR3 spans 13 residues. CDR3 amino acids: CASSAQGAGPQHF. DNA of the CDR3: TGTGCCAGCAGTGCCCAGGGGGCTGGGCCCCAGCATTTT.

The CDR3 DNA is TGTGCCAGCAGCCCGGCTAGCGGGAGCTACAATGAGCAGTTCTTC. This gives the protein CASSPASGSYNEQFF. The chain combines TRBV7-6 with TRBJ2-1; the match to TRBD2 covers 10 bases. V trimming: 5 bases; J trimming: 3 bases; junction bases outside the gene matches: 4. This CDR3 spans 15 amino acids. In germline, CDR1 is SGHVS, CDR2 FNYEAQ.

The chain is built from TRBV7-9 and TRBJ1-2; 7 bases are a match to TRBD1. V shed 8 bases, J shed 4 bases, and the junction held 13 bases outside the gene matches. The CDR3 extends over 15 amino acids. CDR1 SEHNR and CDR2 FQNEAQ come from the germline V gene (reference sequence). CDR3 nucleotide sequence: TGTGCCAGCGAAACACTCCGGACAGGCGGCTATGGCTACACCTTC. Amino acids: CASETLRTGGYGYTF.

The chain links TRBV6-5 to TRBJ2-7; tentatively, D is TRBD2 (6 bases). Between the trimmed V and J ends, which lost 2 bases and 6 bases, there was a span of 14 bases. In germline, CDR1 is MNHEY, CDR2 SVGAGI. CDR3 size: 14 residues. The CDR3 DNA is TGTGCCAGCAGTTACCGCGGGGAGTGGAGCGAGCAGTACTTC. It specifies CASSYRGEWSEQYF.

This chain connects TRBV4-2 to TRBJ1-1, with unresolved D. This CDR3 is built from 15 residues. Trimming stripped 2 bases from V and 3 bases from J, with 13 bases between. CDR1 and CDR2 (germline): LGHNA, YNFKEQ. The chain's CDR3 is CASSQLLISHTEAFF. The CDR3 bases are TGTGCCAGCAGCCAACTCTTAATTTCCCACACTGAAGCTTTCTTT.

The J gene is TRBJ2-1, the V gene TRBV18; a possible D gene is TRBD2 (5 bases). The germline CDR1 and CDR2 sequences are KGHSH and LQKENI. The V end was cut by 3 bases, the J end by 5 bases, with 11 bases between. The CDR3 is 14 amino acids. The CDR3 DNA is TGTGCCAGCTCACCCGGACTTAATGACAATGAGCAGTTCTTC. Amino acid sequence: CASSPGLNDNEQFF.

The gene calls are TRBV7-9 and TRBJ2-2; D not resolved. The CDR3 covers 13 residues. V was clipped by 6 bases and J by 6 bases, with 11 bases between them. Germline values: CDR1 SEHNR, CDR2 FQNEAQ (reference sequence). The CDR3 coding sequence is TGTGCCAGCAGTGCAGGTTATTCCGGGGAGCTGTTTTTT. Protein product: CASSAGYSGELFF.

The rearrangement joins TRBV7-2 to TRBJ1-2; D gene ambiguous. This CDR3 is 17 amino acids long. From germline, CDR1 is SGHTA and CDR2 FQGNSA. V lost 1 base and J lost 4, with 19 bases in between. The CDR3 loop is CASSLGPREGAFYGYTF. CDR3 nucleotides: TGTGCCAGCAGCTTAGGACCGAGGGAGGGCGCTTTCTATGGCTACACCTTC.

This chain joins TRBV9 and TRBJ2-7; TRBD2 is a possible D gene (5 bases). The CDR3 loop spans 14 amino acids. The germline V gene has CDR1 SGDLS and CDR2 YYNGEE. V was pared by 4 bases and J by 3 bases, with 14 bases between. CDR3 sequence (DNA): TGTGCCAGCAGCAAAGGACGAGGGAACTACGAGCAGTACTTC. The encoded protein is CASSKGRGNYEQYF.

The chain carries TRBV28 and TRBJ1-1; TRBD1 might be the D (5 bases). CDR1 and CDR2 (germline): MDHEN, SYDVKM. This CDR3 has 19 amino acids. The germline V and J ends were trimmed by 2 bases and 5 bases, with 27 bases remaining between them. The CDR3 region has the DNA TGTGCCAGCAGTTTAATGTACGGCCAGGGCAGGTCGGCGGGGACTGAAGCTTTCTTT. Translated, it gives CASSLMYGQGRSAGTEAFF. Supplemented by reference TRBV28 and TRBJ1-1, the full variable domain reads DVKVTQSSRYLVKRTGEKVFLECVQDMDHENMFWYRQDPGLGLRLIYFSYDVKMKEKGDIPEGYSVSREKKERFSLILESASTNQTSMYLCASSLMYGQGRSAGTEAFFGQGTRLTVV.

The chain has TRBV24-1 and TRBJ1-5; possible D gene TRBD1, 6 bases. Germline CDR1 and CDR2: KGHDR and SFDVKD. The CDR3 has 15 amino acids. Trimming cost V 4 bases and J 1 base, with 10 bases left between them. The CDR3 protein is CATSDAGQSNQPQHF. CDR3 nucleotides: TGTGCCACCAGTGACGCAGGACAGAGCAATCAGCCCCAGCATTTT.

In regard to this clone: At one end, the junction sequence differs from germline, possibly due to a read error. This chain links TRBV11-2 with TRBJ2-6; 11 bases fit TRBD1. The V gene's germline CDR1 is SGHAT and CDR2 FQNNGV. This CDR3 region has 18 residues. The CDR3 region is CASSLGGTGGYVANVLTF. The CDR3 nucleotides are TGTGCCAGCAGCTTAGGCGGGACAGGGGGTTATGTGGCCAACGTGCTGACTTTC.

J is TRBJ2-1 and V is TRBV6-2 or TRBV6-3, with 12 bases matching TRBD2. This CDR3 is 15 amino acids long. Germline V lookup: CDR1 MNHEY, CDR2 SVGEGT. The ends lost 4 bases at V and 10 bases at J; junction bases unmatched: 8. CDR3 protein: CASSLSSGGAREQFF. The CDR3 DNA reads TGTGCCAGCAGTTTATCTAGCGGGGGGGCACGGGAGCAGTTCTTC.

The rearrangement joins TRBV24-1 to TRBJ1-2, with 7 bases identical to TRBD1. Germline loops: CDR1 KGHDR, CDR2 SFDVKD. The trim removed 3 bases at V and 5 bases at J, leaving 5 bases unmatched. The CDR3 is 14 residues long. The CDR3 region has the DNA TGTGCCACCAGTGATGTGGGACAGTATTATGGCTACACCTTC. This translates into CATSDVGQYYGYTF.

The J gene is TRBJ2-2, the V gene TRBV9, with D maybe TRBD2 (6 bases). The V end lost 3 bases, the J end lost 5 bases, and 14 bases lay between the germline ends. This CDR3 is 15 amino acids long. Germline V gene sequence: CDR1 SGDLS, CDR2 YYNGEE. The CDR3 DNA follows: TGTGCCAGCAGCGACGGGAGACGAGGTACCGGGGAGCTGTTTTTT. This translates into CASSDGRRGTGELFF.

This clone was seen a single time. The chain recombines TRBV7-9 with TRBJ2-7; maybe TRBD2 (6 bases). With 1 base removed from V and 4 bases from J, the gap between germline ends came to 17 bases. Germline loops: CDR1 SEHNR, CDR2 FQNEAQ (reference sequence). The CDR3 is made up of 16 amino acids. The DNA for the CDR3 is TGTGCCAGCAGCTTAGGGTTTGGGGGGAGGTGGTACGAGCAGTACTTC. This codes for CASSLGFGGRWYEQYF.

The chain carries TRBV18 and TRBJ1-1, with D perhaps TRBD1 (5 bases). The V end lost 3 bases, the J end lost 2 bases, and 16 bases lay between the germline ends. This CDR3 comprises 16 residues. Germline values: CDR1 KGHSH, CDR2 LQKENI. CDR3 loop: CASSPFLGGYNTEAFF. The CDR3 DNA is TGTGCCAGCTCACCTTTTTTGGGGGGGTACAACACTGAAGCTTTCTTT.

This clone came up once. The chain links TRBV11-3 to TRBJ2-7; TRBD2 matches 10 bases. Per germline, CDR1 SGHNT and CDR2 YENEEA. V was clipped by 4 bases and J by 6 bases; unmatched bases: 3. This CDR3 has 13 residues. DNA for the CDR3: TGTGCCAGCAGCTCCGGACTAGCGGCCGAGCAGTACTTC. This codes for CASSSGLAAEQYF.

This chain connects TRBV5-1 to TRBJ2-1, with unresolved D. V lost 4 bases and J 9 bases, leaving 14 bases between the germline ends. Germline lookup yields CDR1 SGHRS and CDR2 YFSETQ. The CDR3 is 13 amino acids. CDR3 DNA: TGCGCCAGCAGCCCCTCCCCCCTTATTGAGCAGTTCTTC. The encoded protein is CASSPSPLIEQFF. The entire variable domain, with the rest obtained from reference TRBV5-1 and TRBJ2-1, is as follows: KAGVTQTPRYLIKTRGQQVTLSCSPISGHRSVSWYQQTPGQGLQFLFEYFSETQRNKGNFPGRFSGRQFSNSRSEMNVSTLELGDSALYLCASSPSPLIEQFFGPGTRLTVL.

The gene calls are TRBV7-9 and TRBJ1-1; 11 bases agree with TRBD1. The V gene end was trimmed by 5 bases and the J gene end by 3 bases; junction bases not matched to a gene: 5. Germline CDR1 SEHNR, CDR2 FQNEAQ (reference sequence). The CDR3 contains 15 residues. DNA for the CDR3: TGTGCCAGCAGCGCCCGGACAGGGGGCCACACTGAAGCTTTCTTT. It translates to CASSARTGGHTEAFF.